These T cell receptor beta chains were read from a single sample in a study of shared clonotypes between healthy human individuals. Generated by immunoSEQ multiplex PCR, the TCRdb table keeps only in-frame clones and is missing some. The sample contains roughly 2.1 million clones, about 92% of which appear only once. The sample taken for sequencing was naive CD8+ T cells from PBMCs. The source of these receptors is a man in his late teens or twenties in good health. Some clones in this sample may be carry-over from other donors' samples. Both conserved end residues are part of each CDR3. The D gene is left open where the match is weak. Clone size is shown for a subset of rows, as once, few, many or a class of expanded clone.

V: TRBV27; D: NA; size: NA; J: TRBJ1-5; DNA: TGTGCCAGCAGCCCAGGGAATGTAGGCAATCAGCCCCAGCATTTT; CDR3: CASSPGNVGNQPQHF
V: TRBV13; D: TRBD1; size: NA; J: TRBJ1-2; DNA: TGTGCCAGCAGGGGACAGGTCGGCAATGGCTACACCTTC; CDR3: CASRGQVGNGYTF
V: TRBV7-9; D: NA; size: NA; J: TRBJ2-3; DNA: TGTGCCAGCAGCTTGGCAGCGGGAGATACGCAGTATTTT; CDR3: CASSLAAGDTQYF
V: TRBV5-1; D: NA; size: once; J: TRBJ2-5; DNA: TGCGCCAGCAGCTTGGATCCCAGCCCTTCTCAAGAGACCCAGTACTTC; CDR3: CASSLDPSPSQETQYF
V: TRBV9; D: NA; size: once; J: TRBJ2-1; DNA: TGTGCCAGCAGCGTAGATAGAGGAGTTACGGTCGATGAGCAGTTCTTC; CDR3: CASSVDRGVTVDEQFF
V: TRBV5-5; D: NA; size: NA; J: TRBJ1-2; DNA: TGTGCCAGCAGCTTGGGACAGCAAATGATCTATGGCTACACCTTC; CDR3: CASSLGQQMIYGYTF
V: TRBV15; D: NA; size: NA; J: TRBJ2-2; DNA: TGTGCCACCAGCGCTACCCCCGGGGAGCTGTTTTTT; CDR3: CATSATPGELFF
V: TRBV7-9; D: NA; size: NA; J: TRBJ2-5; DNA: TGTGCCAGCAGCTGGGACGGAGAGACCCAGTACTTC; CDR3: CASSWDGETQYF
V: TRBV15; D: TRBD1; size: NA; J: TRBJ2-1; DNA: TGTGCCACCAGCAACAGCCGGACAGGGACGAGGAATGAGCAGTTCTTC; CDR3: CATSNSRTGTRNEQFF
V: TRBV5-1; D: NA; size: NA; J: TRBJ1-2; DNA: TGCGCCAGCAGTTCTGATGGACGGGGGTGGTGGTATGGCTACACCTTC; CDR3: CASSSDGRGWWYGYTF
V: TRBV27; D: NA; size: NA; J: TRBJ2-7; DNA: TGTGCCAGCAGTTTATGGGGGGGCCCTATAGGCGAGCAGTACTTC; CDR3: CASSLWGGPIGEQYF
V: TRBV28; D: NA; size: NA; J: TRBJ2-7; DNA: TGTGCCAGCAGTTTTTCCGGGTTCGAGCAGTACTTC; CDR3: CASSFSGFEQYF
V: TRBV28; D: NA; size: NA; J: TRBJ2-7; DNA: TGTGCCAGCAGCCTCGCGGCGTCGCCTGGCGAGCAGTACTTC; CDR3: CASSLAASPGEQYF
V: TRBV9; D: TRBD2; size: NA; J: TRBJ2-2; DNA: TGTGCCAGCAGCGCGGTAGCGGGAGGGCCAGGGGGGGAGCTGTTTTTT; CDR3: CASSAVAGGPGGELFF
V: TRBV27; D: TRBD2; size: NA; J: TRBJ2-7; DNA: TGTGCCAGCAGTCTTAGCGGGAGGTTCGAGCAGTACTTC; CDR3: CASSLSGRFEQYF
V: TRBV7-2; D: NA; size: NA; J: TRBJ2-1; DNA: TGTGCCAGCAGCTTTATGGACAGCTCCTACAATGAGCAGTTCTTC; CDR3: CASSFMDSSYNEQFF
V: TRBV6-6; D: NA; size: NA; J: TRBJ1-1; DNA: TGTGCCAGCAGTTACCCGCGGGGCTCTCCCGGGACTGAAGCTTTCTTT; CDR3: CASSYPRGSPGTEAFF
V: TRBV5-4; D: NA; size: NA; J: TRBJ2-3; DNA: TGTGCCAGCAGCTTGGAGCCGACGGATACGCAGTATTTT; CDR3: CASSLEPTDTQYF
V: TRBV6-6; D: NA; size: NA; J: TRBJ2-5; DNA: TGTGCCAGCGGCAGGGTCCAAGAGACCCAGTACTTC; CDR3: CASGRVQETQYF
V: TRBV11-2; D: NA; size: NA; J: TRBJ1-1; DNA: TGTGCCAGCAGCTTAGATAAAGGGGAGGGATTGGGATTAAACACTGAAGCTTTCTTT; CDR3: CASSLDKGEGLGLNTEAFF
V: TRBV27; D: NA; size: NA; J: TRBJ2-7; DNA: TGTGCCAGCAGTTCCCAGGGTTCGTACGAGCAGTACTTC; CDR3: CASSSQGSYEQYF
V: TRBV9; D: TRBD2; size: NA; J: TRBJ2-1; DNA: TGTGCCAGCAGCGTAAAGTCGGGAGGGCTAATACATGAGCAGTTCTTC; CDR3: CASSVKSGGLIHEQFF
V: TRBV19; D: TRBD2; size: NA; J: TRBJ2-1; DNA: TGTGCCAGTAGTAAAAGACTAGCGGGGTACAATGAGCAGTTCTTC; CDR3: CASSKRLAGYNEQFF
V: TRBV10-3; D: TRBD2; size: NA; J: TRBJ2-2; DNA: TGTGCCATCAGTGTCCCACGGGGGAGGGCCGACACCGGGGAGCTGTTTTTT; CDR3: CAISVPRGRADTGELFF
V: TRBV7-9; D: TRBD1; size: NA; J: TRBJ1-1; DNA: TGTGCCAGCAGCTCGCCGGGACAGGGGATTACGAACACTGAAGCTTTCTTT; CDR3: CASSSPGQGITNTEAFF
V: TRBV5-4; D: TRBD2; size: NA; J: TRBJ2-7; DNA: TGTGCCAGCAGCTCTGGACTAGCGGGAAGCTACGAGCAGTACTTC; CDR3: CASSSGLAGSYEQYF
V: TRBV9; D: NA; size: NA; J: TRBJ2-7; DNA: TGTGCCAGCAGCGTAGCTAGGAAACAGCCCTTTAACGAGCAGTACTTC; CDR3: CASSVARKQPFNEQYF
V: TRBV30; D: NA; size: NA; J: TRBJ1-2; DNA: TGTGCCTGGAGTTGGGGAGGCTCGGATGGCTACACCTTC; CDR3: CAWSWGGSDGYTF
V: TRBV30; D: TRBD2; size: NA; J: TRBJ2-3; DNA: TGTGCCTGGAGTGCTGGGACTAGCAGCACAGATACGCAGTATTTT; CDR3: CAWSAGTSSTDTQYF
V: TRBV28; D: TRBD1; size: NA; J: TRBJ2-5; DNA: TGTGCCAGCAGCCAAGGGACAGGGGAGACCCAGTACTTC; CDR3: CASSQGTGETQYF
V: TRBV28; D: NA; size: NA; J: TRBJ2-1; DNA: TGTGCCAGCAGTTTGGACCCCGGGGCTACCTACAATGAGCAGTTCTTC; CDR3: CASSLDPGATYNEQFF
V: TRBV28; D: NA; size: NA; J: TRBJ1-1; DNA: TGTGCCAGCAGACCCCGGGGGGAGGCTGAAGCTTTCTTT; CDR3: CASRPRGEAEAFF
V: TRBV27; D: NA; size: NA; J: TRBJ1-4; DNA: TGTGCCAGCAGTTCTTTGGATAATGAAAAACTGTTTTTT; CDR3: CASSSLDNEKLFF
V: TRBV13; D: TRBD2; size: NA; J: TRBJ2-7; DNA: TGTGCCAGCAGCTTCCGGGACTATCACTACGAGCAGTACTTC; CDR3: CASSFRDYHYEQYF
V: TRBV6-4; D: NA; size: NA; J: TRBJ2-1; DNA: TGTGCCAGCCGGGACGGACTCAATGAGCAGTTCTTC; CDR3: CASRDGLNEQFF
V: TRBV7-6; D: NA; size: NA; J: TRBJ1-1; DNA: TGTGCCAGCAGCAACCGACAGGAGAACACTGAAGCTTTCTTT; CDR3: CASSNRQENTEAFF
V: TRBV5-6; D: NA; size: NA; J: TRBJ2-7; DNA: TGTGCCAGCAGCTTGCTCACGGAGCAGTACTTC; CDR3: CASSLLTEQYF
V: TRBV27; D: NA; size: NA; J: TRBJ2-7; DNA: TGTGCCAGCAGTTTACGGGCGGAGGCCTACGAGCAGTACTTC; CDR3: CASSLRAEAYEQYF
V: TRBV11-2; D: TRBD2; size: NA; J: TRBJ2-7; DNA: TGTGCCAGCAGCAGGGGACTAGCGGGAAACTACGAGCAGTACTTC; CDR3: CASSRGLAGNYEQYF
V: TRBV10-2; D: NA; size: NA; J: TRBJ1-5; DNA: TGCGCCAGCAGTGATGAGAGGGGCCCCCGCAATCAGCCCCAGCATTTT; CDR3: CASSDERGPRNQPQHF
V: TRBV28; D: NA; size: NA; J: TRBJ1-1; DNA: TGTGCCAGCACTTCGGGACATGCGAACACTGAAGCTTTCTTT; CDR3: CASTSGHANTEAFF
V: TRBV27; D: NA; size: NA; J: TRBJ2-1; DNA: TGTGCCAGCAGTTTACGGACTGCCCCTAGCTCCTACAATGAGCAGTTCTTC; CDR3: CASSLRTAPSSYNEQFF
V: TRBV27; D: NA; size: NA; J: TRBJ1-5; DNA: TGTGCCAGCAGTTTAATGGCCTTCGATCAGCCCCAGCATTTT; CDR3: CASSLMAFDQPQHF
V: TRBV9; D: NA; size: NA; J: TRBJ2-5; DNA: TGTGCCAGCAGCGTAGCTGGTGGGACGGAGACCCAGTACTTC; CDR3: CASSVAGGTETQYF
V: TRBV28; D: TRBD1; size: NA; J: TRBJ2-1; DNA: TGTGCCAGCAGTCCAACCGGGACAGGGCAGTTCTTC; CDR3: CASSPTGTGQFF
V: TRBV4-3; D: NA; size: once; J: TRBJ2-1; DNA: TGCGCCAGCAGCCAAGATATCTGGCAGGTAATAGGTGAGCAGTTCTTC; CDR3: CASSQDIWQVIGEQFF
V: TRBV27; D: NA; size: NA; J: TRBJ2-2; DNA: TGTGCCAGCAGTTTATCTTCCACCGGGGAGCTGTTTTTT; CDR3: CASSLSSTGELFF
V: TRBV4-2; D: TRBD2; size: NA; J: TRBJ2-5; DNA: TGTGCCAGCAGCCAAGTGGCGGGAGGGGAAGAAGAGACCCAGTACTTC; CDR3: CASSQVAGGEEETQYF
V: TRBV9; D: TRBD2; size: NA; J: TRBJ2-3; DNA: TGTGCCAGCAGCGTAGACCCTAGCGGGAGTGGGGATACGCAGTATTTT; CDR3: CASSVDPSGSGDTQYF
V: TRBV19; D: TRBD2; size: NA; J: TRBJ2-3; DNA: TGTGCCAGTAGTATAGATCCGGGACTAGCGGGAGTACGTACAGATACGCAGTATTTT; CDR3: CASSIDPGLAGVRTDTQYF
V: TRBV6-6; D: NA; size: NA; J: TRBJ2-7; DNA: TGTGCCAGCAGTTACTCGATTATTTACGAGCAGTACTTC; CDR3: CASSYSIIYEQYF
V: TRBV28; D: NA; size: NA; J: TRBJ2-5; DNA: TGTGCCAGCAGTTTGGAGCAGGGCCAAGAGACCCAGTACTTC; CDR3: CASSLEQGQETQYF
V: TRBV6-4; D: NA; size: NA; J: TRBJ2-3; DNA: TGTGCCAGCAGTGCCCTCGGTGACACAGATACGCAGTATTTT; CDR3: CASSALGDTDTQYF
V: TRBV28; D: NA; size: NA; J: TRBJ1-5; DNA: TGTGCCAGCAGTTTAGAACCGGGGACTCTTAATCAGCCCCAGCATTTT; CDR3: CASSLEPGTLNQPQHF
V: TRBV10-2; D: NA; size: once; J: TRBJ2-3; DNA: TGCGCCAGCAGACCCCTAAATACTAGCACAGATACGCAGTATTTT; CDR3: CASRPLNTSTDTQYF
V: TRBV7-9; D: NA; size: NA; J: TRBJ2-1; DNA: TGTGCCAGCAGCGGAGGAAAAAATGAGCAGTTCTTC; CDR3: CASSGGKNEQFF
V: TRBV15; D: NA; size: NA; J: TRBJ1-4; DNA: TGTGCCACCAGCACCAGGGCAGGCGGTGAAAAACTGTTTTTT; CDR3: CATSTRAGGEKLFF